Listed below are T cell receptor beta chains from one sample, sequenced in a study of prognosis after radiotherapy for stage I lung cancer. TCRdb recomputed calls from the multiplex PCR reads with MiXCR, one row per CDR3 protein. This sample has around 63,000 distinct CDR3 sequences, with about a quarter found just once. Sequences were derived from PBMCs, sampled before or after stereotactic body radiation therapy (not recorded which). These receptors originate from a donor over 45 with non-small cell lung cancer. The CDR3 runs from the conserved cysteine through the conserved F or W. The D gene is left open where the match is weak. Size is stated for part of the rows, as once, few or many counts, or as a class when the clone is expanded.

clone_size j_call v_call d_call cdr3_nt cdr3_aa
many TRBJ1-1 TRBV6-1 . TGTGCCAGCAGATCATCTCGACGGGGCACTGAAGCTTTCTTT CASRSSRRGTEAFF
. TRBJ1-3 TRBV6-1 TRBD1 TGTGCCAGAGGCCGGGAGGGGGCATACGGAAACACCATACATTTT CARGREGAYGNTIHF
many TRBJ2-3 TRBV11-1 TRBD2 TGTGCCAGCAGCCCCGACCAGCGGGGGGGAGATACGCAGTATTTT CASSPDQRGGDTQYF
many TRBJ2-7 TRBV6-2/TRBV6-3 TRBD1 TGTGCCAGCAGTTACAAGAGACAGGGAATATCCTACGAGCAGTACTTC CASSYKRQGISYEQYF
. TRBJ2-5 TRBV20-1 TRBD1 TGCAGTGCAGAAAGGACAGGGACCGAAGAGACCCAGTACTTC CSAERTGTEETQYF
many TRBJ1-1 TRBV30 . TGTGCCTGGAGGGCCGAGGGCACTGAAGCTTTCTTT CAWRAEGTEAFF
medium-sized TRBJ1-1 TRBV12-3/TRBV12-4 . TGTGCCAGCAGTTTAAAGAACACTGAAGCTTTCTTT CASSLKNTEAFF
medium-sized TRBJ1-4 TRBV30 . TGTGCCTGGAGTGTAGGCAGGGAAGCTGAAAAACTGTTTTTT CAWSVGREAEKLFF
many TRBJ1-1 TRBV25-1 . TGTGCCAGCGGAGAGACCACTGAAGCTTTCTTT CASGETTEAFF
many TRBJ1-2 TRBV12-3/TRBV12-4 . TGTGCCAGCAGTTTTTCCAGGACGTCCGAAGGCTACACCTTC CASSFSRTSEGYTF
many TRBJ2-7 TRBV5-1 TRBD1 TGCGCCAGCAGCATTGGACAGGGCGGTTCCTCCTACGAGCAGTACTTC CASSIGQGGSSYEQYF
many TRBJ2-1 TRBV10-2 . TGTGCCAGCAGTCGCGACTTCTACAATGAGCAGTTCTTC CASSRDFYNEQFF
. TRBJ2-2 TRBV7-9 . TGTGCCAGCAGCTTAGCTCCGACCAGGGAGCTGTTTTTT CASSLAPTRELFF
many TRBJ2-5 TRBV10-3 . TGTGCCACCGGGGCCCAAGAGACCCAGTACTTC CATGAQETQYF
many TRBJ2-1 TRBV30 . TGTGCCTGGAGTGTACATCAGGCCAAGGTCTTC CAWSVHQAKVF
many TRBJ1-1 TRBV20-1 . TGCAGTGCTAGAGTTTGGGCAGGGTTAAACACTGAAGCTTTCTTT CSARVWAGLNTEAFF
many TRBJ1-6 TRBV19 . TGTGCCAGTAGTATTCTAACAGGGTCGGGCAATTCACCCCTCCACTTT CASSILTGSGNSPLHF
many TRBJ1-5 TRBV6-1 . TGTGCCAGCAGGCAGGTAAACAATCAGCCCCAGCATTTT CASRQVNNQPQHF
many TRBJ2-3 TRBV9 TRBD2 TGTGCCAGCAGCCAGAGCGGGGGAGGGACAGATACGCAGTATTTT CASSQSGGGTDTQYF
many TRBJ2-2 TRBV7-2 TRBD2 TGTGCCAGCAGCTTGACTAGCGGGGGGGCGGGCGGGGAGCTGTTTTTT CASSLTSGGAGGELFF
many TRBJ1-1 TRBV3-1 . TGTGCCAGCAGCCATGGTCACGCCACCACTGAAGCTTTCTTT CASSHGHATTEAFF
many TRBJ1-1 TRBV5-1 TRBD1 TGCGCCAGCAGCTTGGTGACAGGGGGCGACGTATTGGCTTTCTTT CASSLVTGGDVLAFF
few TRBJ2-3 TRBV20-1 . TGCAGTGCTACTGCCAGGGATCCAGATACGCAGTATTTT CSATARDPDTQYF
many TRBJ2-3 TRBV24-1 TRBD2 TGTGCCACCAGTACTTTAAGGGGACTAGCGGGGAGCACAGATACGCAGTATTTT CATSTLRGLAGSTDTQYF
many TRBJ2-5 TRBV19 . TGTGCCAGTAGTATATGGGATCAAGAGACCCAGTACTTC CASSIWDQETQYF
many TRBJ1-6 TRBV7-9 TRBD1 TGTGCCAGCAGCCCAGGGACAGGCGAAAATTCACCCCTCCACTTT CASSPGTGENSPLHF
many TRBJ2-7 TRBV11-2 TRBD1 TGTGCCAGCAGCTCGGCAGCCGGGACAGGAGGCTACGAGCAGTACTTC CASSSAAGTGGYEQYF
many TRBJ2-7 TRBV30 TRBD2 TGTGCCTGGGGGTCTAATGCCGGGACTAGGAGGTACGAGCAGTACTTC CAWGSNAGTRRYEQYF
many TRBJ1-2 TRBV5-4 . TGTGCCAGCAGCTTGGCATCGAGTAACGGTGGCTACACCTTC CASSLASSNGGYTF
many TRBJ2-3 TRBV29-1 TRBD2 TGCAGCGTTGAACCCCGCTGGGGAAGTGGGGGGGTAGATACGCAGTATTTT CSVEPRWGSGGVDTQYF
. TRBJ1-5 TRBV19 . TGTGCCAGTAGCTCCCTTGGCTATCGGCCCCAGAATTTT CASSSLGYRPQNF
many TRBJ2-3 TRBV7-9 . TGTGCCAGCAGCTCGGATCCAGGGCATACGCAGTATTTT CASSSDPGHTQYF
many TRBJ1-1 TRBV6-1 . TGTGCCAGCAGTGGACACTTGAACACTGAAGCTTTCTTT CASSGHLNTEAFF
many TRBJ2-7 TRBV10-2 . TGCGCCAGCAGTGAGAGGTGGTCAGAGCAGTACTTC CASSERWSEQYF
many TRBJ1-4 TRBV11-2 . TGTGCCAGCAGCCGGTTCACGGGGAGTAATGAAAAACTGTTTTTT CASSRFTGSNEKLFF
many TRBJ1-3 TRBV4-3 . TGCGCCAGCAGACCAAGTTTGGGTCCCGGAAACACCATATATTTT CASRPSLGPGNTIYF
many TRBJ1-1 TRBV18 TRBD1 TGTGCCAGCTCACCAAATGGACAGGGCAGGGCTTTCTTT CASSPNGQGRAFF
many TRBJ2-7 TRBV27 . TGTGCCAGCAGTTCCCCCGCCGGGGGAAATTACGAGCAGTACTTC CASSSPAGGNYEQYF
many TRBJ1-5 TRBV6-5 . TGTGCCAGCAGTTACTCTCGGGGCGCGGGACAGCCCCAGCATTTT CASSYSRGAGQPQHF
many TRBJ1-1 TRBV30 TRBD1 TGTGCCTGGAGTTACAGGGGGACTGAAGCTTTCTTT CAWSYRGTEAFF
medium-sized TRBJ1-6 TRBV6-1 TRBD1 TGTGCCAGCATGGACAGGGATAATTCACCCCTCCACTTT CASMDRDNSPLHF
. TRBJ2-1 TRBV27 . TGTGCCAGCAGTCCGACCCCTCGAAGGGGTGATGGGGATGAGCAGTTCTTC CASSPTPRRGDGDEQFF
many TRBJ1-3 TRBV28 . TGTGCCAGCAGTTTGCCGGAACCCACAGGGCTGAATGGAAACACCATATATTTT CASSLPEPTGLNGNTIYF
few TRBJ2-5 TRBV29-1 . TGCAGCGTTCGGGACTCTGGACAGACCCAGTACTTC CSVRDSGQTQYF
many TRBJ2-3 TRBV20-1 . TGCAGTTATTCGGCAGATACGCAGTATTTT CSYSADTQYF
many TRBJ1-2 TRBV2 . TGTGCCAGCAGTCCCCGGGACATCTATGGCTACACCTTC CASSPRDIYGYTF
. TRBJ2-3 TRBV4-1 . TGCGCCAGCAGCCGAGTTGACGGGCTAGATACGCAGTATTTT CASSRVDGLDTQYF
medium-sized TRBJ1-6 TRBV6-1 . TGTGCCAGCAGTCACCCCGACGGCAATTCACCCCTCCACTTT CASSHPDGNSPLHF
many TRBJ2-1 TRBV5-1 TRBD2 TGCGCCAGCAGCTTGGCCGGTAGCGGGGGGTACAATGAGCAGTTCTTC CASSLAGSGGYNEQFF